A selection of T cell receptor beta chains follows, all from one sample in a study of cytomegalovirus exposure and HLA in healthy donors. Libraries were prepared by immunoSEQ multiplex PCR; TCRdb keeps only in-frame clonotypes and omits some of them. Among about 120,000 clones listed, around 76% were seen once. Sequencing used PBMCs. The receptor set was obtained from a man in his thirties or forties in good health and CMV-seropositive. Both conserved end residues are part of each CDR3. The order of the fields is J gene, V gene, clone size, D gene, CDR3 DNA, CDR3 protein. D genes are given only for firm matches. Only part of the rows carry a size: once, few, many, or a class if the clone is expanded.

>TRBJ2-3|TRBV5-4|NA|NA
TGTGCCAGCAGCTCCCCAGGGGATACGCAGTATTTT
CASSSPGDTQYF
>TRBJ1-4|TRBV27|NA|NA
TGTGCCAGCAGTCTCATCGCGTCTAATGAAAAACTGTTTTTT
CASSLIASNEKLFF
>TRBJ1-5|TRBV9|NA|NA
TGTGCCAGTTCGGGGGGGCCATATAGCAATCAGCCCCAGCATTTT
CASSGGPYSNQPQHF
>TRBJ1-1|TRBV4-1|NA|TRBD1
TGCGCCAGCAGCCAACAAACAGGGGCTGAAGCTTTCTTT
CASSQQTGAEAFF
>TRBJ2-1|TRBV9|once|TRBD1
TGTGCCAGCAGCTCACGACAGGGCTGGAATGAGCAGTTCTTC
CASSSRQGWNEQFF
>TRBJ1-6|TRBV14|NA|NA
TGTGCCAGCAGCCTAACAGGTTTAGGTTCACCCCTCCACTTT
CASSLTGLGSPLHF
>TRBJ1-2|TRBV4-3|NA|TRBD1
TGCGCCAGCAGCCAAGAGAATCCGGGACAGGGGGCCTATGGCTACACCTTC
CASSQENPGQGAYGYTF
>TRBJ1-1|TRBV7-6|NA|NA
TGTGCCAGCAGCTTAGAGGCGGCGAACACTGAAGCTTTCTTT
CASSLEAANTEAFF
>TRBJ2-5|TRBV27|once|NA
TGTGCCAGCAGTCTAACAGGGTTTGAGACCCAGTACTTC
CASSLTGFETQYF
>TRBJ2-2|TRBV30|once|NA
TGTGCCTGGAGTGTATCGGTAAACACCGGGGAGCTGTTTTTT
CAWSVSVNTGELFF
>TRBJ1-1|TRBV18|NA|TRBD1
TGTGCCAGCTCACCAGGGGTACTCGGGGACAGGGGTCTGAACACTGAAGCTTTCTTT
CASSPGVLGDRGLNTEAFF
>TRBJ1-6|TRBV18|NA|NA
TGTGCCAGCTCACCAGGGACAAACTATAATTCACCCCTCCACTTT
CASSPGTNYNSPLHF
>TRBJ2-7|TRBV6-5|NA|NA
TGTGCCAGCCATTCCCGGGAAGAGCAGTACTTC
CASHSREEQYF
>TRBJ2-2|TRBV19|NA|NA
TGTGCCAGTAGAAGCGCGCAAGACACCGGGGAGCTGTTTTTT
CASRSAQDTGELFF